This T cell receptor beta chain was documented in a study of T cells in Graves' hyperthyroidism and ophthalmopathy. CDR1 LNHDA and CDR2 SQIVND come from the germline V gene (reference sequence). V gave up 6 bases and J gave up 0 bases, with 15 bases separating them. The CDR3 has 16 residues. Authors of the study amplified TCR beta CDR3 regions from RNA transcripts. The HTBI primer set was used in a first-round RT-PCR of the TCR CDR3. Each CDR3 protein is one row after TCRdb ran MiXCR on the multiplex PCR reads. The sample consists of some 490,000 distinct CDR3 sequences, around a fifth of them appearing once.

Sequencing used blood. V is TRBV19 and J is TRBJ1-5, with D possibly matching TRBD1 (5 bases). The source of this sequence is a woman in her 70s with Graves' ophthalmopathy. The CDR3 DNA reads TGTGCCAGTAGCCTTGACAGCTTTTATAGCAATCAGCCCCAGCATTTT. This gives the protein CASSLDSFYSNQPQHF. Drawing the rest from reference TRBV19 and TRBJ1-5, the complete variable domain is DGGITQSPKYLFRKEGQNVTLSCEQNLNHDAMYWYRQDPGQGLRLIYYSQIVNDFQKGDIAEGYSVSREKKESFPLTVTSAQKNPTAFYLCASSLDSFYSNQPQHFGDGTRLSIL.